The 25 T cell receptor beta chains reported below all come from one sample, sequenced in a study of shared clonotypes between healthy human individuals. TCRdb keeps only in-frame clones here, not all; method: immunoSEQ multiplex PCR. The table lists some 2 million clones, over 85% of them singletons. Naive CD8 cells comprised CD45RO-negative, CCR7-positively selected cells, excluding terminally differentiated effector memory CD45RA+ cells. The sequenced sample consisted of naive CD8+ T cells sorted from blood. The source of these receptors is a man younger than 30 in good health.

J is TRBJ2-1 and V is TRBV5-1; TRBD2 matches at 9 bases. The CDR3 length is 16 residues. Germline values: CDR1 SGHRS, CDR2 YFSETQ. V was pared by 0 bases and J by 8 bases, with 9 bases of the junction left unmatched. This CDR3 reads CASSLDPSGERDEQFF. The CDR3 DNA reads TGCGCCAGCAGCTTGGACCCTAGCGGGGAAAGGGATGAGCAGTTCTTC.

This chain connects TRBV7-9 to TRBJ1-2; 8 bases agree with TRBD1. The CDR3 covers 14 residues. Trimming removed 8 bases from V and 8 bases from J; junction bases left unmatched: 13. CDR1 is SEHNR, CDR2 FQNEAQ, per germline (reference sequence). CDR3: CASRGQETGVGYTF. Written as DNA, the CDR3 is TGTGCCAGCCGCGGACAGGAGACAGGGGTCGGCTACACCTTC.

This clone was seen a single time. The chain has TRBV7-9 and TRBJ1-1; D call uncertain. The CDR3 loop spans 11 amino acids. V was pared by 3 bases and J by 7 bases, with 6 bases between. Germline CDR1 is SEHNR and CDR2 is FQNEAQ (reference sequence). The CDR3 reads CASSFSGEAFF. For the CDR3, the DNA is TGTGCCAGCAGCTTTTCCGGTGAAGCTTTCTTT.

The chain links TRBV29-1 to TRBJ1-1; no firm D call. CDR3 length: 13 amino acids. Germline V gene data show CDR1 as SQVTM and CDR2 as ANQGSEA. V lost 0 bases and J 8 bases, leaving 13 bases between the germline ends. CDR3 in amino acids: CSVEDREVPEAFF. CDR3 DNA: TGCAGCGTTGAAGATCGTGAGGTCCCAGAAGCTTTCTTT.

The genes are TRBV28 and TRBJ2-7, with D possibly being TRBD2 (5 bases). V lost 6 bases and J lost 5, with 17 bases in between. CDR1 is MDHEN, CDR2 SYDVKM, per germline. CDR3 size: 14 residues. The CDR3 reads CASSFRLASHEQYF. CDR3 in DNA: TGTGCCAGCAGCTTTCGGCTAGCTTCCCACGAGCAGTACTTC.

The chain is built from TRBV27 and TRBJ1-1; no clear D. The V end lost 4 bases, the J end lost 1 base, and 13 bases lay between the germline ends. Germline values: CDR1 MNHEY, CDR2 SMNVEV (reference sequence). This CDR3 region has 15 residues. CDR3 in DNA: TGTGCCAGCAGTTCTTCCTCCGGAGGGAACACTGAAGCTTTCTTT. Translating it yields CASSSSSGGNTEAFF.

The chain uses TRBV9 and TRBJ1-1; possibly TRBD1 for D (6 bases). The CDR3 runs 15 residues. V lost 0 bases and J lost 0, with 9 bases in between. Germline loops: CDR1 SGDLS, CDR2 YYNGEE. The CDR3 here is CASSVVQGMNTEAFF. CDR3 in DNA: TGTGCCAGCAGCGTAGTGCAGGGGATGAACACTGAAGCTTTCTTT.

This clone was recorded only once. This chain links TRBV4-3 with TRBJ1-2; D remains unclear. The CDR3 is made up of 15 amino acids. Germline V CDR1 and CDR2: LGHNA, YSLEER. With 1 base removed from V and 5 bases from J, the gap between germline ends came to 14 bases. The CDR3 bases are TGCGCCAGCAGCCAAGGAAAAGGGTGGGCGTATGGCTACACCTTC. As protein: CASSQGKGWAYGYTF.

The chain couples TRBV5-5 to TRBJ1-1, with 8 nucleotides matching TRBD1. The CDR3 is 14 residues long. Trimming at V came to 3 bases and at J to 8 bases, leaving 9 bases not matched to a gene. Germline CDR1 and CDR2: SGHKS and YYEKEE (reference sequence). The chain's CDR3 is CASSWVDREEEAFF. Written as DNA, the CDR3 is TGTGCCAGCAGCTGGGTGGACAGGGAGGAAGAAGCTTTCTTT. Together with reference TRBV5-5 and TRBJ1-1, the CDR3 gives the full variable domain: DAGVTQSPTHLIKTRGQQVTLRCSPISGHKSVSWYQQVLGQGPQFIFQYYEKEERGRGNFPDRFSARQFPNYSSELNVNALLLGDSALYLCASSWVDREEEAFFGQGTRLTVV.

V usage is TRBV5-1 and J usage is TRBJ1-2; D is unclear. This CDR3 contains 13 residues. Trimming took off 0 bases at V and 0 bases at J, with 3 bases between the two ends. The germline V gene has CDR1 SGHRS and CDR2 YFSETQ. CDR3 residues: CASSLVPNYGYTF. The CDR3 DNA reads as TGCGCCAGCAGCTTGGTCCCTAACTATGGCTACACCTTC.

The CDR3 DNA reads as TGTGCCAGCAGCCAAGGCCCCTATGAGCAGTTCTTC. Translated: CASSQGPYEQFF. The chain links TRBV7-6 to TRBJ2-1; D is ambiguous. With 5 bases removed from V and 8 bases from J, the gap between germline ends came to 10 bases. Germline-derived CDR1 and CDR2 are SGHVS and FNYEAQ. This CDR3 spans 12 amino acids.

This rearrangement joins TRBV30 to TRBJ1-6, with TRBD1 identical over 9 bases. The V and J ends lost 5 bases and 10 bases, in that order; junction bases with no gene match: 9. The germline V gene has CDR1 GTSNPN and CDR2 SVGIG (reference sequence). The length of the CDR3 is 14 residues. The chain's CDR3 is CAWRPGQGGSPLHF. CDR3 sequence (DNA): TGTGCCTGGCGACCGGGACAGGGTGGGTCACCCCTCCACTTT. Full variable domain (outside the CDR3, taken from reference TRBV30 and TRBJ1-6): SQTIHQWPATLVQPVGSPLSLECTVEGTSNPNLYWYRQAAGRGLQLLFYSVGIGQISSEVPQNLSASRPQDRQFILSSKKLLLSDSGFYLCAWRPGQGGSPLHFGNGTRLTVT.

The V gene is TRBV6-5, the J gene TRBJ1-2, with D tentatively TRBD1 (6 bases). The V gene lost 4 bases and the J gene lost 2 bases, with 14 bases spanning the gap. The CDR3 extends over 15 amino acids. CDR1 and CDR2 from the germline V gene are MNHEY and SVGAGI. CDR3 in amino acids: CASSWTTGLNYGYTF. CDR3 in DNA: TGTGCCAGCAGTTGGACGACAGGTCTCAACTATGGCTACACCTTC.

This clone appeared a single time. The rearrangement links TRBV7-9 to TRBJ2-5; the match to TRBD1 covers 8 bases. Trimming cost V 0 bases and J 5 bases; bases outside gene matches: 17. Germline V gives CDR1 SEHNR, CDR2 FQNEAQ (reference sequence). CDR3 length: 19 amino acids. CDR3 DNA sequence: TGTGCCAGCAGCTTAGCGAGGGGCCAGGGGGCGGTGACTTGGGAGACCCAGTACTTC. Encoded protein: CASSLARGQGAVTWETQYF. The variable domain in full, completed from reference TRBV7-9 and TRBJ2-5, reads DTGVSQNPRHKITKRGQNVTFRCDPISEHNRLYWYRQTLGQGPEFLTYFQNEAQLEKSRLLSDRFSAERPKGSFSTLEIQRTEQGDSAMYLCASSLARGQGAVTWETQYFGPGTRLLVL.

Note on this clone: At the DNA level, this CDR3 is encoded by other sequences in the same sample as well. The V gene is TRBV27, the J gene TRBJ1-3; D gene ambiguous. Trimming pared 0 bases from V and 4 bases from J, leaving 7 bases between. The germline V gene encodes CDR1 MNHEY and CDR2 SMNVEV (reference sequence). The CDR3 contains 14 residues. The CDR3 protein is CASSLSRSGNTIYF. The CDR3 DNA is TGTGCCAGCAGTTTATCACGATCCGGAAACACCATATATTTT.

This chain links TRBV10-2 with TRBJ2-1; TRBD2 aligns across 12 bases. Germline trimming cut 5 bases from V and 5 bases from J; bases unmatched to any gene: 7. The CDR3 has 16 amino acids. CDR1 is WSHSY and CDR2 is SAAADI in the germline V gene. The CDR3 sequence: CASSSSGGVVDNEQFF. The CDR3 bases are TGCGCCAGCAGTTCTAGCGGGGGGGTCGTCGACAATGAGCAGTTCTTC.

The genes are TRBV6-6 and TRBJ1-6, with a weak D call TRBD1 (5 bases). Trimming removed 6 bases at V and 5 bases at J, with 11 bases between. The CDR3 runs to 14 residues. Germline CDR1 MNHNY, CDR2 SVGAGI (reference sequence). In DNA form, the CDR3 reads TGTGCCAGCAGACTCGGAGGGGATAATTCACCCCTCCACTTT. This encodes CASRLGGDNSPLHF.

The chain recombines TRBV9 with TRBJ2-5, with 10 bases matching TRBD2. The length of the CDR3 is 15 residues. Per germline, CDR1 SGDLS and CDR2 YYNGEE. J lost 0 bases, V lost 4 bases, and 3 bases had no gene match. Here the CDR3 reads CASSLAGEYQETQYF. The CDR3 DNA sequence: TGTGCCAGCAGCCTAGCGGGAGAGTACCAAGAGACCCAGTACTTC.

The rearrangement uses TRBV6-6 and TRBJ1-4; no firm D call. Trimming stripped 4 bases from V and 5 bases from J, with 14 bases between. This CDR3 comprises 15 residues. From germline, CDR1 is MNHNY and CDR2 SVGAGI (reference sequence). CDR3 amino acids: CASSSISRENEKLFF. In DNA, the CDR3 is TGTGCCAGCAGTTCTATTAGTAGGGAGAATGAAAAACTGTTTTTT.

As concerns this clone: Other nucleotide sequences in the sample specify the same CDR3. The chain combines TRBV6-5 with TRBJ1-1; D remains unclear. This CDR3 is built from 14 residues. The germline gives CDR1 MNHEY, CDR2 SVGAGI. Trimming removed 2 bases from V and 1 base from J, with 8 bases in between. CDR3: CASSYGQTNTEAFF. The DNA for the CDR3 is TGTGCCAGCAGTTACGGTCAGACGAACACTGAAGCTTTCTTT.

The CDR3 sequence: CASSLTSGGSTDTQYF. The CDR3 DNA reads as TGTGCCAGCAGCCTGACTAGCGGGGGGAGCACAGATACGCAGTATTTT. The chain has TRBV7-8 and TRBJ2-3; the match to TRBD2 covers 13 bases. The CDR3 is made up of 16 amino acids. CDR1 SGHVS and CDR2 FQNEAQ come from the germline V gene. V shed 5 bases and J 0 bases; nucleotides not matched to a gene: 2. Full variable domain (missing parts from reference TRBV7-8 and TRBJ2-3): GAGVSQSPRYKVAKRGQDVALRCDPISGHVSLFWYQQALGQGPEFLTYFQNEAQLDKSGLPSDRFFAERPEGSVSTLKIQRTQQEDSAVYLCASSLTSGGSTDTQYFGPGTRLTVL.

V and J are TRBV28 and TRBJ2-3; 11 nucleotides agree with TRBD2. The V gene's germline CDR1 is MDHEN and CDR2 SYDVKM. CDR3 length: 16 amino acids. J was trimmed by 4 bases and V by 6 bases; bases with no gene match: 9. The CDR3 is CASSQGASGGPDTQYF. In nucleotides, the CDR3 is TGTGCCAGCAGCCAAGGGGCTAGCGGGGGGCCAGATACGCAGTATTTT.

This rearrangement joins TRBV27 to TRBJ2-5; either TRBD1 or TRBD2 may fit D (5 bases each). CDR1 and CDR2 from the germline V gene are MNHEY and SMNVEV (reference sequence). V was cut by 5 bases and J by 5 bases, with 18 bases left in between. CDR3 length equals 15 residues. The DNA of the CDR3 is TGTGCCAGCAGTCCGTCCGGGGCCCTAGGGGAGACCCAGTACTTC. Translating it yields CASSPSGALGETQYF.

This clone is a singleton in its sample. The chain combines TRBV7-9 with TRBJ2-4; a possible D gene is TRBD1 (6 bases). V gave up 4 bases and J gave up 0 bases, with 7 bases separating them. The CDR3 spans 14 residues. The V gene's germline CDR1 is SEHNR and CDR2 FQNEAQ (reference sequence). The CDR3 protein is CASSSDRAKNIQYF. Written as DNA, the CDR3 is TGTGCCAGCAGCTCGGACAGAGCCAAAAACATTCAGTACTTC.

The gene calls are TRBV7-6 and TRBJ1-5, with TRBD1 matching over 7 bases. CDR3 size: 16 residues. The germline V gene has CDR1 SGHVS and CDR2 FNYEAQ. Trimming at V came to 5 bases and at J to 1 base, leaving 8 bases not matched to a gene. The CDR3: CASSLGETGSNQPQHF. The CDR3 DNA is TGTGCCAGCAGCCTAGGTGAGACAGGGAGCAATCAGCCCCAGCATTTT.